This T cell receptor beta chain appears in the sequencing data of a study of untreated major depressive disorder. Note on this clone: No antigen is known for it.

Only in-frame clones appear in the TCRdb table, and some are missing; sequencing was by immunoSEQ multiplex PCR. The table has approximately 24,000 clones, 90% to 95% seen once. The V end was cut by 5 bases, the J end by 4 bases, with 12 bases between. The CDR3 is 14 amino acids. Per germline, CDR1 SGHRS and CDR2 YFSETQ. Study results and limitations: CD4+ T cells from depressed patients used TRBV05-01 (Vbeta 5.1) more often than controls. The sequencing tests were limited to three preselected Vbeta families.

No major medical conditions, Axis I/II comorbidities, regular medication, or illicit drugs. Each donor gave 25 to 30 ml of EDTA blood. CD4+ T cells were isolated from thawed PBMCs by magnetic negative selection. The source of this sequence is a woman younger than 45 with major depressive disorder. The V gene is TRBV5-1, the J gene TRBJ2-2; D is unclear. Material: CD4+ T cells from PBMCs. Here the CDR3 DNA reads TGCGCCAGCAGTGATGCTAGTTTCACCGGGGAGCTGTTTTTT. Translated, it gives CASSDASFTGELFF.